This T cell receptor (beta chain) was captured in a study of shared clonotypes between healthy human individuals. Some clones are missing from TCRdb's copy, which holds only in-frame ones; the method was immunoSEQ multiplex PCR. This table holds about 2 million clones, around 96% found once. The CDR3 extends over 11 amino acids. Germline assignment: CDR1 ENHRY and CDR2 SYGVKD. Trimming pared 8 bases from V and 6 bases from J, leaving 11 bases between. A word on this clone: The target antigen is unknown.

Naive CD8 populations comprised CD45RO-negative cells positively selected for CCR7, excluding terminally differentiated effector memory CD45RA+ cells. General study points: Sorted-subset samples were not fully sequenced, rarefaction indicated. Donor scarcity curtailed the genetic and exposure-history diversity represented herein.

This TCR derives from a man between 18 and 35 years old in good health. The sequenced sample consisted of naive CD8+ T cells sorted from blood. The rearrangement joins TRBV10-3 to TRBJ2-7; no reliable D call. The CDR3 reads CAIADTLEQYF. CDR3 nucleotides: TGTGCCATCGCCGACACTCTCGAGCAGTACTTC.